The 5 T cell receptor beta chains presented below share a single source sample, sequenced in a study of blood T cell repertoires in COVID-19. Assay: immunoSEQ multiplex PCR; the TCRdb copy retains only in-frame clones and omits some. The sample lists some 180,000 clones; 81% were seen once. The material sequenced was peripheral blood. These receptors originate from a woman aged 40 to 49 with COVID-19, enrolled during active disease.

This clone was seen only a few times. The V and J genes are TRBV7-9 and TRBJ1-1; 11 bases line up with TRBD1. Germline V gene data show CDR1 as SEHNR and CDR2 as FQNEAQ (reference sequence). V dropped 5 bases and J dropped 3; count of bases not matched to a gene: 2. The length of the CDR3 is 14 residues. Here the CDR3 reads CASSRGQGDTEAFF. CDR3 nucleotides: TGTGCCAGCAGCCGGGGACAGGGGGACACTGAAGCTTTCTTT.

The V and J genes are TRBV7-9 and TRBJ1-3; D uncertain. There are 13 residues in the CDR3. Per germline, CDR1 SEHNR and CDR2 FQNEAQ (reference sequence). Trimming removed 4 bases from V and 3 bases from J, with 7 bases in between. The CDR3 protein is CASSSPHGNTIYF. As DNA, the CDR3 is TGTGCCAGCAGCTCGCCACATGGAAACACCATATATTTT.

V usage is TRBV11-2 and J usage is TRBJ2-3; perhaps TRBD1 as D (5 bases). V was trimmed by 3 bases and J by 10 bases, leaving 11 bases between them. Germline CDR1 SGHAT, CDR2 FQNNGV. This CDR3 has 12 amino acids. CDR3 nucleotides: TGTGCCAGCAGCTTCCCCCAGGGCCCGCAGTATTTT. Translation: CASSFPQGPQYF.

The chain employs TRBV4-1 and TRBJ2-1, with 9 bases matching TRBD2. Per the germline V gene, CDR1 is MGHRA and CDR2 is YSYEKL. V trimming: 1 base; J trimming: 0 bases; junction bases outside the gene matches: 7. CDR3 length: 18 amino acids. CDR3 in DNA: TGCGCCAGCAGCCAAGTGAGCGGGGGGTCGAGCTCCTACAATGAGCAGTTCTTC. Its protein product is CASSQVSGGSSSYNEQFF.

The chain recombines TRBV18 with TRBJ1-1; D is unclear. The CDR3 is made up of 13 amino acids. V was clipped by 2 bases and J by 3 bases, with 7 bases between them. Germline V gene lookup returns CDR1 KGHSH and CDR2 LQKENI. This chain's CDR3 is CASSPREDTEAFF. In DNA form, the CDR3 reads TGTGCCAGCTCACCAAGGGAGGACACTGAAGCTTTCTTT.